This TCR beta chain was captured in a study of memory CD4+ T cells and cytomegalovirus serostatus. Study information: Healthy Belgian adult donors included roughly nine CMV-positive and about two dozen CMV-negative people. Broader study findings: Repertoires predicted CMV serostatus with median bootstrapped AUC of about 0.96.

Single viable CD3+CD4+CD8-CD45RO+ cells were sorted as the memory CD4+ T cells. Sequenced by immunoSEQ multiplex PCR; TCRdb stores in-frame clones only, minus some. This sample has some 73,000 clones, with about 73% found just once. A remark on this clone: What it recognizes is unknown.

The source of this sequence is an adult in good health and CMV-seropositive. Sequenced input: memory CD4+ T cells from blood.

This chain's CDR3 is CASSYSDRPNEKLFF. The CDR3 coding sequence is TGCGCCAGCAGCTACTCAGACAGGCCTAATGAAAAACTGTTTTTT. The chain recombines TRBV5-1 with TRBJ1-4; D is perhaps TRBD1 (6 bases). CDR1 and CDR2 (germline): SGHRS, YFSETQ. There are 15 residues in the CDR3. V dropped 3 bases and J dropped 3 bases, with 12 bases sitting between them. The entire variable domain, with the rest obtained from reference TRBV5-1 and TRBJ1-4, is as follows: KAGVTQTPRYLIKTRGQQVTLSCSPISGHRSVSWYQQTPGQGLQFLFEYFSETQRNKGNFPGRFSGRQFSNSRSEMNVSTLELGDSALYLCASSYSDRPNEKLFFGSGTQLSVL.